The 32 T cell receptor beta chains below were found in one sample sequenced in a study of Graves' ophthalmopathy and Graves' hyperthyroidism (dated by TCRdb to 2017 to 2018). These reads were obtained on an Illumina HiSeq 2000. For repertoire sequencing, TCR beta CDR3 regions were amplified from RNA transcripts. HTBI primers and the Qiagen OneStep RT-PCR kit were used in a first-round RT-PCR, which was followed by a second-round multiplex PCR, size selection and purification. TCRdb trimmed the raw reads at Q25, called clones with MiXCR and kept productive beta chains. Entries are consolidated by CDR3 protein sequence, retaining the most common genes and DNA. The sample table contains fewer than 400,000 distinct CDR3 sequences; only one count was recorded for about 16% of them. Of the sample, around 1.6% falls within the top ten clones. Material: peripheral blood. These receptors were taken from a woman between 18 and 29 years old with Graves' ophthalmopathy. Donor details come from another sample of the same person, matched by shared clones.

At least ten counts were recorded for this clonotype. CDR3 loop: CSARPTKGQRHGYTF. The CDR3 coding sequence is TGCAGTGCTAGACCAACGAAAGGACAGAGACATGGCTACACCTTC. J is TRBJ1-2 and V is TRBV20-1; D perhaps matches TRBD1 (6 bases). Germline lookup yields CDR1 DFQATT and CDR2 SNEGSKA (reference sequence). The CDR3 contains 15 residues. The V and J ends lost 2 bases and 6 bases respectively, with 19 bases between them.

In its sample, this clonotype was seen many times. The chain joins TRBV15 to TRBJ2-7, with D tentatively TRBD1 (6 bases). This CDR3 has 15 amino acids. Trimming took off 0 bases at V and 5 bases at J, with 14 bases between the two ends. Germline CDR1 and CDR2: LNHNV and YYDKDF (reference sequence). CDR3 coding DNA: TGTGCCACCAGCAGAGAGACAGGACAGTTTAACGAGCAGTACTTC. It codes for CATSRETGQFNEQYF.

This clonotype was seen at least ten times. The J gene is TRBJ2-7, the V gene TRBV4-1; D ambiguous. Germline V gene sequence: CDR1 MGHRA, CDR2 YSYEKL. V was shortened by 0 bases and J by 4 bases, with 13 bases between the two germline ends. The CDR3 is 15 amino acids. CDR3 nucleotide sequence: TGCGCCAGCAGCCAAGAACCTAACCCCGGGTACGAGCAGTACTTC. Protein: CASSQEPNPGYEQYF.

There are many counts of this clonotype. The gene calls are TRBV7-3 and TRBJ2-7; 10 bases align to TRBD1. The length of the CDR3 is 15 residues. The ends lost 5 bases at V and 6 bases at J; junction bases unmatched: 10. CDR1 and CDR2 from the germline V gene are SGHTA and FQGTGA. CDR3 nucleotides: TGTGCCAGCAGCATAGGACAGGGGGAGTTGGGCGAGCAGTACTTC. Translated, it gives CASSIGQGELGEQYF.

This clonotype was picked up many times. The genes are TRBV6-2 or TRBV6-3 and TRBJ2-2; D could derive from TRBD1 or TRBD2 (5 bases each). This CDR3 is 18 amino acids long. V lost 0 bases and J 0 bases, leaving 14 bases between the germline ends. Germline loops: CDR1 MNHEY, CDR2 SVGEGT. The DNA for the CDR3 is TGTGCCAGCAGTTACTCGGGTCCGAGGGGCTCGAACACCGGGGAGCTGTTTTTT. It specifies CASSYSGPRGSNTGELFF.

This clonotype appeared a few times. The rearrangement uses TRBV3-1 and TRBJ1-6, with 8 bases that match TRBD1. This CDR3 region has 16 residues. Trimming took 1 base from V and 9 from J; bases not matched to a gene: 8. The germline gives CDR1 LGHDT, CDR2 YNNKEL (reference sequence). CDR3 in DNA: TGTGCCAGCAGCCAAGGTGGGGGCAGGGGGCTTTCACCCCTCCACTTT. It codes for CASSQGGGRGLSPLHF.

This clonotype was recorded at least ten times. The genes are TRBV7-8 and TRBJ2-7, with a possible D match to TRBD2 (5 bases). The germline gives CDR1 SGHVS, CDR2 FQNEAQ. The CDR3 runs to 16 residues. Trimming took 0 bases from V and 2 from J, leaving 14 bases between them. CDR3 region: CASSLATDLSAYEQYF. The CDR3, as DNA: TGTGCCAGCAGCTTAGCAACGGACTTATCCGCCTACGAGCAGTACTTC.

This clonotype was observed at least ten times. The J gene is TRBJ1-5, the V gene TRBV24-1; D not certain. Germline V gene sequence: CDR1 KGHDR, CDR2 SFDVKD. The CDR3 consists of 15 residues. The V and J ends lost 7 bases and 0 bases respectively, with 12 bases between them. The CDR3 bases are TGTGCCACCAGCGATGGACGGAATAGCAATCAGCCCCAGCATTTT. Translated, it gives CATSDGRNSNQPQHF.

This clonotype was picked up many times. This chain uses TRBV3-1 with TRBJ2-7, with D possibly being TRBD1 or TRBD2 (6 bases each). CDR1 LGHDT and CDR2 YNNKEL come from the germline V gene (reference sequence). The CDR3 contains 18 residues. V lost 4 bases to trimming and J lost 5 bases, with 27 bases between them. The CDR3 loop is CASSPGSVIGGLIHEQYF. CDR3 bases: TGTGCCAGCAGCCCCGGGTCGGTAATAGGGGGGCTAATCCACGAGCAGTACTTC.

This clonotype was found many times. The chain joins TRBV12-3 or TRBV12-4 to TRBJ1-1, with 7 bases that match TRBD1. V shed 3 bases and J 0 bases; nucleotides not matched to a gene: 7. This CDR3 is 16 amino acids long. DNA of the CDR3: TGTGCCAGCAGTTTGGGGACAGTCATCATGAACACTGAAGCTTTCTTT. Translated: CASSLGTVIMNTEAFF.

This clonotype appeared many times. Here the CDR3 omits its conserved ending phenylalanine or tryptophan, so a read error is the likely source. The J gene is TRBJ2-7, the V gene TRBV19, with 9 positions matching TRBD1. The trim removed 6 bases at V and 2 bases at J, leaving 5 bases unmatched. Germline V CDR1 and CDR2: LNHDA, SQIVND (reference sequence). This CDR3 contains 14 residues. CDR3 sequence reads: CASRPRQGAYEQYL. The CDR3 DNA reads as TGTGCCAGTAGACCCCGACAGGGGGCCTACGAGCAGTACCTC.

The chain combines TRBV11-2 with TRBJ2-2, with TRBD2 matching over 8 bases. CDR3 length equals 17 residues. Germline CDR1 and CDR2: SGHAT and FQNNGV. The J segment lost 3 bases and the V segment lost 4 bases, leaving 10 bases of the junction unmatched. CDR3 nucleotides: TGTGCCAGCAGCTCCGGGACTAGGGCGGTAGACACCGGGGAGCTGTTTTTT. It specifies CASSSGTRAVDTGELFF.

The sample holds many counts of this clonotype. V and J are TRBV27 and TRBJ2-7; perhaps TRBD1 as D (5 bases). The V and J ends lost 4 bases and 1 base respectively, with 17 bases between them. Looked up from germline, CDR1 is MNHEY and CDR2 is SMNVEV (reference sequence). This CDR3 contains 16 residues. CDR3 sequence: CASSSSPQGWSYEQYF. CDR3 DNA: TGTGCCAGCAGTTCCTCACCGCAGGGCTGGTCCTACGAGCAGTACTTC.

This clonotype was counted many times. The chain employs TRBV27 and TRBJ1-2, with no clear D. The V end lost 5 bases, the J end lost 6 bases, and 16 bases lay between the germline ends. The CDR3 extends over 14 amino acids. Germline CDR1 MNHEY, CDR2 SMNVEV (reference sequence). CDR3 loop: CASSPYQFKDGYTF. DNA for the CDR3: TGTGCCAGCAGTCCGTACCAGTTTAAGGATGGCTACACCTTC.

The table lists this clonotype with many counts. J is TRBJ2-7 and V is TRBV7-9; no reliable D call. V lost 7 bases to trimming and J lost 3 bases, with 13 bases between them. Germline CDR1 is SEHNR and CDR2 is FQNEAQ (reference sequence). This CDR3 is built from 13 residues. CDR3 protein: CASTLFERYEQYF. CDR3 DNA sequence: TGTGCCAGCACCCTCTTTGAGCGCTACGAGCAGTACTTC.

This clonotype was seen ten or more times. The chain recombines TRBV7-2 with TRBJ1-5, with D perhaps TRBD1 (6 bases). The CDR3 loop spans 13 amino acids. CDR1 is SGHTA and CDR2 is FQGNSA in the germline V gene. The V end was cut by 3 bases, the J end by 5 bases, with 8 bases between. The CDR3 protein is CASSFHRDQPQHF. DNA for the CDR3: TGTGCCAGCAGCTTCCACAGGGATCAGCCCCAGCATTTT.

This clonotype appeared many times. The rearrangement joins TRBV3-1 to TRBJ2-2; D is unresolved. The V gene lost 7 bases and the J gene lost 4 bases, with 19 bases spanning the gap. CDR1 is LGHDT and CDR2 is YNNKEL in the germline V gene (reference sequence). CDR3 length equals 16 residues. The CDR3 region is CASNRGSGMTTGELFF. The CDR3 coding sequence is TGTGCCAGCAATCGCGGCAGTGGGATGACCACCGGGGAGCTGTTTTTT.

This clonotype occurred many times. V is TRBV5-1 and J is TRBJ2-5; D is perhaps TRBD1 or TRBD2 (5 bases each). This CDR3 region has 13 residues. Per the germline V gene, CDR1 is SGHRS and CDR2 is YFSETQ. V was cut by 4 bases and J by 4 bases, with 11 bases left in between. CDR3 nucleotides: TGCGCCAGCAGCGCGACCGGGACAGAGACCCAGTACTTC. This gives the protein CASSATGTETQYF.

This clonotype was observed at least ten times. V and J are TRBV12-3 or TRBV12-4 and TRBJ2-7; 14 bases align to TRBD2. This CDR3 is 15 amino acids long. V shed 5 bases and J 4 bases; nucleotides not matched to a gene: 4. CDR3: CASSPGTSGRYEQYF. The CDR3 DNA is TGTGCCAGCAGTCCCGGGACTAGCGGGAGATACGAGCAGTACTTC.

This clonotype was recorded many times. This chain uses TRBV18 with TRBJ1-2, with D unclear. V lost 3 bases and J lost 2, with 13 bases in between. Germline V CDR1 and CDR2: KGHSH, LQKENI. The CDR3 spans 15 residues. This chain's CDR3 is CASSPSQAGNYGYTF. In nucleotides, the CDR3 is TGTGCCAGCTCACCGTCCCAGGCTGGCAACTATGGCTACACCTTC.

This clonotype was recorded at least ten times. The V call is TRBV9, the J call TRBJ2-5; D is possibly TRBD2 (7 bases). Trimming stripped 2 bases from V and 2 bases from J, with 16 bases between. CDR1 and CDR2 from the germline V gene are SGDLS and YYNGEE. CDR3 length: 16 amino acids. CDR3 region: CASSVFGGGLQETQYF. DNA for the CDR3: TGTGCCAGCAGCGTCTTCGGCGGGGGCCTTCAAGAGACCCAGTACTTC.

This sequence joins TRBV9 and TRBJ2-5, with D possibly being TRBD1 (5 bases). The length of the CDR3 is 15 residues. Trimming took off 2 bases at V and 4 bases at J, with 15 bases between the two ends. CDR1 is SGDLS, CDR2 YYNGEE, per germline. The CDR3 coding sequence is TGTGCCAGCAGCGTCGCAGGGTTTATGGGAGAGACCCAGTACTTC. It specifies CASSVAGFMGETQYF.

This clonotype showed up many times. The chain has TRBV7-3 and TRBJ1-1; no clear D gene. This CDR3 comprises 13 residues. Germline lookup yields CDR1 SGHTA and CDR2 FQGTGA. Trimming removed 0 bases at V and 5 bases at J, with 7 bases between. The CDR3 DNA is TGTGCCAGCAGCTTAACGGACGGGACTGAAGCTTTCTTT. The encoded protein is CASSLTDGTEAFF.

In this sample, this clonotype turned up many times. The CDR3 sequence: CAWLAGELFF. The DNA of the CDR3 is TGTGCCTGGCTAGCCGGGGAGCTGTTTTTT. The chain combines TRBV30 with TRBJ2-2; D gene uncertain. Germline V gives CDR1 GTSNPN, CDR2 SVGIG (reference sequence). This CDR3 region has 10 residues. V dropped 5 bases and J dropped 6 bases, with 4 bases sitting between them.

This clonotype occurred many times. The genes are TRBV6-5 and TRBJ2-7, with a weak D call TRBD2 (5 bases). The CDR3 length is 16 residues. The V gene's germline CDR1 is MNHEY and CDR2 SVGAGI. V lost 4 bases to trimming and J lost 7 bases, with 23 bases between them. The CDR3 spells CASSSQGLARSHEQYF. The CDR3 DNA reads TGTGCCAGCAGTTCCCAAGGACTTGCTCGCAGTCATGAGCAGTACTTC.

This clonotype was recorded at least ten times. The rearrangement links TRBV12-3 or TRBV12-4 to TRBJ1-1; D may be TRBD1 (6 bases). The CDR3 totals 11 residues. Between the trimmed V and J ends, which lost 6 bases and 6 bases, there was a span of 8 bases. The CDR3 protein is CASRQGPEAFF. The DNA of the CDR3 is TGTGCCAGCAGACAGGGCCCTGAAGCTTTCTTT.

This clonotype was recorded many times. CDR3 DNA: TGTGCCAGCAGCCCCGCCGCGGGGGAGTACCAAGAGACCCAGTACTTC. This sequence encodes CASSPAAGEYQETQYF. The V call is TRBV7-2, the J call TRBJ2-5; 7 positions agree with TRBD2. After removal of 5 bases from V and 0 bases from J, the junction contained 9 bases not matched to a gene. Germline CDR1 and CDR2: SGHTA and FQGNSA. CDR3 length: 16 residues.

Ten or more counts support this clonotype. The chain couples TRBV15 to TRBJ2-7; D call uncertain. The CDR3 extends over 13 amino acids. Germline V CDR1 and CDR2: LNHNV, YYDKDF (reference sequence). V was shortened by 1 base and J by 5 bases, with 9 bases between the two germline ends. The CDR3 protein is CATSRGSVDEQYF. In DNA, the CDR3 is TGTGCCACCAGCAGAGGTTCGGTCGACGAGCAGTACTTC.

This clonotype was counted many times. The rearrangement uses TRBV6-5 and TRBJ1-5; unclear D gene. Trimming took 8 bases from V and 3 from J, leaving 17 bases between them. This CDR3 region has 15 residues. Germline loops: CDR1 MNHEY, CDR2 SVGAGI. Written as DNA, the CDR3 is TGTGCCAGCCGTTGGATGGAGATGAACAATCAGCCCCAGCATTTT. It encodes CASRWMEMNNQPQHF.

This clonotype was detected ten times or more. The chain links TRBV4-2 to TRBJ2-5, with D maybe TRBD1 (5 bases). The germline CDR1 and CDR2 sequences are LGHNA and YNFKEQ. The CDR3 contains 15 residues. The V end lost 4 bases, the J end lost 1 base, and 13 bases lay between the germline ends. The CDR3 spells CASSRSQAGQETQYF. CDR3 sequence (DNA): TGTGCCAGCAGCCGCTCACAGGCCGGCCAAGAGACCCAGTACTTC.

The chain employs TRBV6-1 and TRBJ1-1; 10 bases are shared with TRBD1. The CDR3 is made up of 13 amino acids. The germline V gene has CDR1 MNHNS and CDR2 SASEGT. V gave up 5 bases and J gave up 7 bases; unmatched junction bases: 4. In DNA, the CDR3 is TGTGCCAGCAGTAGACAGGGGGCTAGTGAAGCTTTCTTT. Its translation is CASSRQGASEAFF.

This clonotype was found many times. The chain couples TRBV6-2 or TRBV6-3 to TRBJ1-5, with 7 bases lining up with TRBD1. The CDR3 spans 18 residues. From germline, CDR1 is MNHEY and CDR2 SVGEGT. The V segment lost 6 bases and the J segment 1 base; nucleotides outside the gene matches: 15. Written as DNA, the CDR3 is TGTGCCAGCAGCCAGACAGGGTTGAGCCTGCGGAGCAATCAGCCCCAGCATTTT. This gives the protein CASSQTGLSLRSNQPQHF.